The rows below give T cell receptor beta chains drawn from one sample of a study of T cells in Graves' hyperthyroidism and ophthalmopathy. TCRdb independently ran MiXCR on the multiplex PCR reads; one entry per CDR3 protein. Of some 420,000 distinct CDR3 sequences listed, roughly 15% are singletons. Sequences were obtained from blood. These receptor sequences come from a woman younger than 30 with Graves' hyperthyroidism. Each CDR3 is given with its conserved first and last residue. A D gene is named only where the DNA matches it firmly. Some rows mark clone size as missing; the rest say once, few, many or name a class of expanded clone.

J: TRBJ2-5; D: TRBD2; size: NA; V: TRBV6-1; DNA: TGTGCCAGTTCGACGGGAGGGAAAGAGACCCAGTACTTC; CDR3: CASSTGGKETQYF
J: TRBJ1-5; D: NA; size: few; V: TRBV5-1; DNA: TGCGCCAGCAGCTTGGGGGGGATTGATCAGCCCCAGCATTTT; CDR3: CASSLGGIDQPQHF
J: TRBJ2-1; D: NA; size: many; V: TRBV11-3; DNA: TGTGCCAGCAGCATTCGCAGGGGAGATGAGCAGTTCTTC; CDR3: CASSIRRGDEQFF
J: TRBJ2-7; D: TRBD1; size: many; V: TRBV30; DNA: TGTGCCTGGAGTAGTGGGACAGGGAACGAGCAGTACTTC; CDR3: CAWSSGTGNEQYF
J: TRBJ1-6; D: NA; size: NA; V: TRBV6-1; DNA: TGTGCCAGCAGTTATAGGGTCCCCTATAATTCACCCCTCCACTTT; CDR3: CASSYRVPYNSPLHF
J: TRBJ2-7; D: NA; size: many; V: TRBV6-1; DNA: TGTGCCAGCAGCCGGACCTACGTCTACGAGCAGTACTTC; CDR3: CASSRTYVYEQYF
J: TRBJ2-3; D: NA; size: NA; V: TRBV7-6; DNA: TGTGCCAGCAGCCATTTAGGCCACACAGATACGCAGTATTTT; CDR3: CASSHLGHTDTQYF
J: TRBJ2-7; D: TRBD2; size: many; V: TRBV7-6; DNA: TGTGCCAGCAGCTTCGGACTAGCGGGAGCCTACGAGCAGTACTTC; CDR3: CASSFGLAGAYEQYF
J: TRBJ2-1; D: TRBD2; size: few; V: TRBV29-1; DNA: TGCAGCGTTGACGGCGCTAGCGGCTTCTCCTACAATGAGCAGTTCTTC; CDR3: CSVDGASGFSYNEQFF
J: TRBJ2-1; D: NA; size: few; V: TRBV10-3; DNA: TGTGCCATCAGTGAGCGGAGCTCCTACAATGAGCAGTTCTTC; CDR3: CAISERSSYNEQFF
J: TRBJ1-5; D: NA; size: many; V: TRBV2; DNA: TGTGCCAGCAGTCCGGACTGGAATAGCAATCAGCCCCAGCATTTT; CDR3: CASSPDWNSNQPQHF
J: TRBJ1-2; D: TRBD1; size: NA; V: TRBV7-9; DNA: TGTGCCAGCAGCATCCGGGACAGTGGCTACACCTTC; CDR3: CASSIRDSGYTF
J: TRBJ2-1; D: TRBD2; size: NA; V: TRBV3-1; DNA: TGCGCCAGCAGCCAAGACGCTCGCCCGAGACTAGCGGGAGATTATGAGCAGTTCTTC; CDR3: CASSQDARPRLAGDYEQFF
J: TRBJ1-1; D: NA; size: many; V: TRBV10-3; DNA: TGTGCCATCAGTGATGAGGGACGGGGAAGGACTGAAGCTTTCTTT; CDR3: CAISDEGRGRTEAFF
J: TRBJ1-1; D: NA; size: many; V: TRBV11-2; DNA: TGTGCCAGCAGCTTAGAGTCTATCGCTGAAGCTTTCTTT; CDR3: CASSLESIAEAFF
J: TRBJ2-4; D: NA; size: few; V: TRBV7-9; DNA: TGTGCCAGCAGCTTAGCTGCCGGCAGAACGGACATTCAGTACTTC; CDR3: CASSLAAGRTDIQYF
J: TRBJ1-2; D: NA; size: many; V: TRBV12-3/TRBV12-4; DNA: TGTGCCAGCAGTTTCCAGGTGTATGGCTACACCTTC; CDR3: CASSFQVYGYTF
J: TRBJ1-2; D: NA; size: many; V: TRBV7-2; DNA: TGTGCCAGCAGTCCCGGACGACGAGGTTATTCGCGCTACACCTTC; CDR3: CASSPGRRGYSRYTF
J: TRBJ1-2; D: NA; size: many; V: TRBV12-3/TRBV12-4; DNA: TGTGCCAGCAGTCTTGGAAAGGGGCGTAGCTATGGCTACACCTTC; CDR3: CASSLGKGRSYGYTF
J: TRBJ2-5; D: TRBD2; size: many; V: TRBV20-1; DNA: TGCAGTAGACTAGCGGACGCCCAAGAGACCCAGTACTTC; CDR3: CSRLADAQETQYF
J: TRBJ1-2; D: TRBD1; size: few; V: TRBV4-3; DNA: TGCGCCAGCAGCCAAGGGGGACAGGGGGATTTAAGGGGCTACACCTTC; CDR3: CASSQGGQGDLRGYTF
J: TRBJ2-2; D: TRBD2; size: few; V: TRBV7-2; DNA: TGTGCCAGCAGCTTAGGCGTGGGGGGGGGTGTCACCGGGGAGCTGTTTTTT; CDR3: CASSLGVGGGVTGELFF
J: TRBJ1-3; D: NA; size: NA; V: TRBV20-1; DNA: TGCAGTGCTAGAGAGTCTGGAAACACCATATATTTT; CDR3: CSARESGNTIYF
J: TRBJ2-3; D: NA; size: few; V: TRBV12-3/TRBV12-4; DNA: TGTGCCAGCAGTTTAAGGGGCCCCGGTAGCACAGATACGCAGTATTTT; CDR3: CASSLRGPGSTDTQYF
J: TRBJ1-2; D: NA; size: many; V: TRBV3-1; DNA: TGTGCCAGCAGCCAAGATAGTGCGGGGTCTGGCTACACCTTC; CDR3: CASSQDSAGSGYTF
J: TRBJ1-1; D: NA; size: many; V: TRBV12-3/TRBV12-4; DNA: TGTGCCAGCACCGGACAGACCCTGAACACTGAAGCTTTCTTT; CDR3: CASTGQTLNTEAFF
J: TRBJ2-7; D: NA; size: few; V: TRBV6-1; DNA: TGTGCCAGCGGCCACCGGCTCTACGAGCAGTACTTC; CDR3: CASGHRLYEQYF
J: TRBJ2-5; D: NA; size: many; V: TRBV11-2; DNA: TGTGCCAGCAGCAATTGGGAGTACCAAGAGACCCAGTACTTC; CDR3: CASSNWEYQETQYF
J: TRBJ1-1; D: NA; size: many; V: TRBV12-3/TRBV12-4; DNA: TGTGCCAGCAGTTTGGGGCAGGCCACTGAAGCTTTCTTT; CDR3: CASSLGQATEAFF
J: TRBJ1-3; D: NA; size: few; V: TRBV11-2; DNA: TGTGCCAGCAGCTTAGATTGGGCAGCCGGAAACACCATATATTTT; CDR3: CASSLDWAAGNTIYF
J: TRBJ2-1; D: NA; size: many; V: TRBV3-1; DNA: TGTGCCAGCAGCCAAGTGGGGCGGTGGGGTGAGCAGTTCTTC; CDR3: CASSQVGRWGEQFF
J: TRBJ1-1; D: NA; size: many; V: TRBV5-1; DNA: TGCGCCAGCAGCTTGGCCCTGGGGGGCACTGAAGCTTTCTTT; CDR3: CASSLALGGTEAFF
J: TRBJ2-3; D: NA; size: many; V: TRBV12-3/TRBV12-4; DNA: TGTGCCAGCAGTCCCCCCACAGATACGCAGTATTTT; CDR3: CASSPPTDTQYF
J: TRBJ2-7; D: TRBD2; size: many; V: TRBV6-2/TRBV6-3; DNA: TGTGCCAGCAGTTCCGGGACTACCATATTTTCTACCTACGAGCAGTACTTC; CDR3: CASSSGTTIFSTYEQYF
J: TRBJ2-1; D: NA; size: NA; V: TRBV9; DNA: TGTGCCAGCAGCAGTAGCGGTAGCGGCTACAATGAGCAGTTCTTC; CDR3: CASSSSGSGYNEQFF
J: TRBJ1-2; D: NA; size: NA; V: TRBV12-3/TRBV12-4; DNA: TGTGCCAGCAGTTTAGATGTCAGGGTTCCTAACTATGGCTACACCTTC; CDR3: CASSLDVRVPNYGYTF
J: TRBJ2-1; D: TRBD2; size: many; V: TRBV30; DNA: TGTGCCTGGAACCTAGCGGGAGTATACAATGAGCAGTTCTTC; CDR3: CAWNLAGVYNEQFF
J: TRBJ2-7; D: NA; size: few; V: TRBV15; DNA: TGTGCCACCAGCAGAGCAACAGGGCGTTGGCCCTACGAGCAGTACTTC; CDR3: CATSRATGRWPYEQYF
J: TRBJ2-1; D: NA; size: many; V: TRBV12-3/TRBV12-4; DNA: TGTGCCAGCAGTTTAGGTTCGGGCAGCTCCTACAATGAGCAGTTCTTC; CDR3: CASSLGSGSSYNEQFF
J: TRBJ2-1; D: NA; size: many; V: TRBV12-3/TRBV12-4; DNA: TGTGCCAGCAGGCCTGACAGCTACAATGAGCAGTTCTTC; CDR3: CASRPDSYNEQFF
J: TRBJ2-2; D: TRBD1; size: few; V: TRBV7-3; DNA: TGTGCCAGCAGCCGAGGGACAGGGGAATCCGGGGAGCTGTTTTTT; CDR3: CASSRGTGESGELFF
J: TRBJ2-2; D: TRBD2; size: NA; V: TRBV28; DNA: TGTGCCAGCAGGATCGGGGGGGCTGACACCGGGGAGCTGTTTTTT; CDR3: CASRIGGADTGELFF
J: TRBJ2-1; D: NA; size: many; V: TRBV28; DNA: TGTGCCAGCAGTCCGATGGCAGGAGAGAATGAGCAGTTCTTC; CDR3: CASSPMAGENEQFF
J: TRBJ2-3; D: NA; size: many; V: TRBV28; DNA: TGTGCCAGCAGTAGGGTGGATACGCAGTATTTT; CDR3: CASSRVDTQYF
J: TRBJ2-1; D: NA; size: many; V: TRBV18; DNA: TGTGCCAGCTCAAACAGGGATTCCTACAATGAGCAGTTCTTC; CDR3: CASSNRDSYNEQFF
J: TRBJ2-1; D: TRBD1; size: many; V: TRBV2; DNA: TGTGCCAGCAGTGAATTTGGGACAGGGGACAATGAGCAGTTCTTC; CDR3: CASSEFGTGDNEQFF
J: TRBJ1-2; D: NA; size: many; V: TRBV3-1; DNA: TGTGCCAGCAGCCACTCCGGGGAGAATTATGGCTACACCTTC; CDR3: CASSHSGENYGYTF
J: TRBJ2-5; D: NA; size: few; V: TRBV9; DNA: TGTGCCAGCAGTGGAGAGGGCGAGACCCAGTACTTC; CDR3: CASSGEGETQYF
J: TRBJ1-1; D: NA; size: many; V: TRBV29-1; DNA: TGCAGCGTATCTGGGGGGGCAAGCACTGAAGCTTTCTTT; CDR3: CSVSGGASTEAFF
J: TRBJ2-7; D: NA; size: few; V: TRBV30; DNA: TGTGCCTGGAGGTCCGGTCCCTACGAGCAGTACTTC; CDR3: CAWRSGPYEQYF
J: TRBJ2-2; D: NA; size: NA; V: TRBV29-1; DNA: TGCAGCGTCGGTTCTCCGACGCGCGGCCAAAACACCGGGGAGCTGTTTTTT; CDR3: CSVGSPTRGQNTGELFF
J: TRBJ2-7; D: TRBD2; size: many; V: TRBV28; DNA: TGTGCCAGCAGTTCTCCGCGGGGGAGCTCCTACGAGCAGTACTTC; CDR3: CASSSPRGSSYEQYF
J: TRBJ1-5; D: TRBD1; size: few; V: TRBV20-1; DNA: TGCAGTGCTAGAGCGTCGACAGGGGGGAGCAATCAGCCCCAGCATTTT; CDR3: CSARASTGGSNQPQHF
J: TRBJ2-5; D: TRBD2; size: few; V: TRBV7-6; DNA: TGTGCCAGCAGCCCGTACCGCTCCGGGACTAGCGGGAGACTGTTGTACCAAGAGACCCAGTACTTC; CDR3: CASSPYRSGTSGRLLYQETQYF